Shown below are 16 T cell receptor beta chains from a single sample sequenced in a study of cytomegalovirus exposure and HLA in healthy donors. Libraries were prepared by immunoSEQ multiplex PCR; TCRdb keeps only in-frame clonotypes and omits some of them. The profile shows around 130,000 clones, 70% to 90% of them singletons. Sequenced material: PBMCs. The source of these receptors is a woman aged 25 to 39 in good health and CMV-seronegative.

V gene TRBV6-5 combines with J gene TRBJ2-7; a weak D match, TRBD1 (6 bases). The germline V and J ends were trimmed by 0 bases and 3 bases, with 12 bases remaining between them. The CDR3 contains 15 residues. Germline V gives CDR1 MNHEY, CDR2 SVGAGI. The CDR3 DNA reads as TGTGCCAGCAGTTACTCTGAGACAGGATTCTACGAGCAGTACTTC. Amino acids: CASSYSETGFYEQYF.

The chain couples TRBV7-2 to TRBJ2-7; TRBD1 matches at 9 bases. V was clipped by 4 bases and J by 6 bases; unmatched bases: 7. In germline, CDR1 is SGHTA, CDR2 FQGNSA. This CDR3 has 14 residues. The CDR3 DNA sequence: TGTGCCAGCAGCTCTAGGACAGGGGAGGGCGAGCAGTACTTC. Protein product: CASSSRTGEGEQYF.

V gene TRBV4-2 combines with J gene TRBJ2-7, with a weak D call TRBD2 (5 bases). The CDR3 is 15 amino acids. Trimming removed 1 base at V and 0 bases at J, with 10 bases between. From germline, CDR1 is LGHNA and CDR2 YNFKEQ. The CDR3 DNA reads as TGTGCCAGCAGCCAAGTAAGCGGACTCTCCTACGAGCAGTACTTC. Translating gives CASSQVSGLSYEQYF.

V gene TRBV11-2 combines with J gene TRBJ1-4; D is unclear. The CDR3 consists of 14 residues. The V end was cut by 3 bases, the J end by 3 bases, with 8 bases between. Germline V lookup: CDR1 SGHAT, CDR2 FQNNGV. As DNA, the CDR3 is TGTGCCAGCAGCTTTACGGGGTCTAATGAAAAACTGTTTTTT. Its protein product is CASSFTGSNEKLFF.

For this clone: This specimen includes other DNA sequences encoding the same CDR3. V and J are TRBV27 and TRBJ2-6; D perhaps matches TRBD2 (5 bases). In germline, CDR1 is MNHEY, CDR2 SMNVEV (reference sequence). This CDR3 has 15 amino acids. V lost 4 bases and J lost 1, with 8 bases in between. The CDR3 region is CASSSRLSGANVLTF. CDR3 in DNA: TGTGCCAGCAGTTCTAGACTATCTGGGGCCAACGTCCTGACTTTC.

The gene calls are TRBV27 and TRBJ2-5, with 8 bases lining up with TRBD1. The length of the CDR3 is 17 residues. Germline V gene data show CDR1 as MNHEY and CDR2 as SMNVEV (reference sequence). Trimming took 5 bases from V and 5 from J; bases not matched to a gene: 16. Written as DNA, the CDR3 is TGTGCCAGCAGTATCCGGGCCCCGGACAGGGCGTGGGAGACCCAGTACTTC. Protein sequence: CASSIRAPDRAWETQYF.

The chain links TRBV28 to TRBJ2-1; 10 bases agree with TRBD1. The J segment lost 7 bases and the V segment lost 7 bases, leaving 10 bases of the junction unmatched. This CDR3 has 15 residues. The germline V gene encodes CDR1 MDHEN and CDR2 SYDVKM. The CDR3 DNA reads TGTGCCAGCACCCGGGGGGACAGGGGAGCAAATGAGCAGTTCTTC. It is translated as CASTRGDRGANEQFF.

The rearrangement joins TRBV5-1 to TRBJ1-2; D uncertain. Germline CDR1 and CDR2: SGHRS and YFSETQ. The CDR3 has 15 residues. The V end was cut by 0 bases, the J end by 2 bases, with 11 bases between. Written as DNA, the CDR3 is TGCGCCAGCAGCTTGGTGGCGGGGTTAAACTATGGCTACACCTTC. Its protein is CASSLVAGLNYGYTF.

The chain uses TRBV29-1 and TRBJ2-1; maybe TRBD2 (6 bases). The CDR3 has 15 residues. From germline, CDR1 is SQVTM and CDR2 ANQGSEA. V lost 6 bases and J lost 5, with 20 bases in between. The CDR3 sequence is CSVAPSPAGDNEQFF. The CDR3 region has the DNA TGCAGCGTCGCCCCCTCCCCAGCGGGCGACAATGAGCAGTTCTTC.

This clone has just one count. The DNA of the CDR3 is TGTGCCAGCAAGACCCGACTCCAAGAGACCCAGTACTTC. Its protein is CASKTRLQETQYF. V and J are TRBV2 and TRBJ2-5, with D unclear. Germline V CDR1 and CDR2: SNHLY, FYNNEI. The CDR3 contains 13 residues. V gave up 7 bases and J gave up 1 base, with 10 bases separating them.

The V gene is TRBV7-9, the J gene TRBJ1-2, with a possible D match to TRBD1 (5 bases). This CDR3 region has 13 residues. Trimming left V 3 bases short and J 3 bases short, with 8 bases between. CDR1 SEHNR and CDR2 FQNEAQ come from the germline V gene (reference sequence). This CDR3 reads CASSFGGDYGYTF. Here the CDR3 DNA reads TGTGCCAGCAGCTTCGGGGGTGACTATGGCTACACCTTC.

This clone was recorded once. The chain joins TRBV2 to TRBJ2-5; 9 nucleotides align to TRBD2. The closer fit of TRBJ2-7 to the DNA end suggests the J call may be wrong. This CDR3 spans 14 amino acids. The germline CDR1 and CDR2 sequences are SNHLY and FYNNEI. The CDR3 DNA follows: TGTGCCAGCAACGTAGCGGGGGCCTCCTACGAGCAGTACTTC. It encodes CASNVAGASYEQYF.

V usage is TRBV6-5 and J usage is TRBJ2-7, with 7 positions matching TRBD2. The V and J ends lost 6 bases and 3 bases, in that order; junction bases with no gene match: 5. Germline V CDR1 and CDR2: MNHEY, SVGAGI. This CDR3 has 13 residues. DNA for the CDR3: TGTGCCAGCAGGGCGGGGGAGTTCTACGAGCAGTACTTC. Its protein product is CASRAGEFYEQYF.

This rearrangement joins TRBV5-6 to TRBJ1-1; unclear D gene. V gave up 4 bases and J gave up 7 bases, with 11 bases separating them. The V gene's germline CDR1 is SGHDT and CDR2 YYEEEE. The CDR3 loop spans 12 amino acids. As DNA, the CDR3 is TGTGCCAGCAGCCCGGGAGGCGGTGAAGCTTTCTTT. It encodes CASSPGGGEAFF.

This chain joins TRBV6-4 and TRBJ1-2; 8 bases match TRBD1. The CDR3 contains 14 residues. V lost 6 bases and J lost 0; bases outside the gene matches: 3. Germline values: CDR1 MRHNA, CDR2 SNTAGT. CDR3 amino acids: CASRADRANYGYTF. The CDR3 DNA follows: TGTGCCAGCAGGGCGGACAGGGCTAACTATGGCTACACCTTC.

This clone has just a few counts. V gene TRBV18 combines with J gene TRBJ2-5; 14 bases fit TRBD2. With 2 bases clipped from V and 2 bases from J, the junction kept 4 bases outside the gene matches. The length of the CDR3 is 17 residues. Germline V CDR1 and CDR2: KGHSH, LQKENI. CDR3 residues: CASSPLGTSGSQETQYF. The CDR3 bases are TGTGCCAGCTCACCATTGGGGACTAGCGGGAGTCAAGAGACCCAGTACTTC.